The TCR beta chain under discussion was sequenced for a study of identical twins. Overall study findings and caveats: With abundant cord blood beta clonotypes, insertions were fewer; memory repertoires showed no such pattern. Alpha sequences that were out-of-frame and twin-shared showed an excess of low generation probability. Out-of-frame TCR alpha sharing observed in monozygotic twins exceeded model estimates.

From germline, CDR1 is SQVTM and CDR2 ANQGSEA. V lost 8 bases to trimming and J lost 1 base, with 11 bases between them. CDR3 size: 12 residues. To note about this clonotype: Its antigen is still unknown.

TCRdb itself ran the 5' RACE reads through MiXCR, one entry per CDR3 protein. The sample yields some 630,000 distinct CDR3 sequences, roughly 7.2% seen once. These same data were also listed under a study on yellow fever vaccine responses in identical twins.

Sample: PBMCs. The TCR was taken from a woman in her late teens or twenties in good health. V gene TRBV29-1 combines with J gene TRBJ2-5, with D hard to call. CDR3 nucleotide sequence: TGCAGCATCATGCTTTTCCAAGAGACCCAGTACTTC. Translation: CSIMLFQETQYF.